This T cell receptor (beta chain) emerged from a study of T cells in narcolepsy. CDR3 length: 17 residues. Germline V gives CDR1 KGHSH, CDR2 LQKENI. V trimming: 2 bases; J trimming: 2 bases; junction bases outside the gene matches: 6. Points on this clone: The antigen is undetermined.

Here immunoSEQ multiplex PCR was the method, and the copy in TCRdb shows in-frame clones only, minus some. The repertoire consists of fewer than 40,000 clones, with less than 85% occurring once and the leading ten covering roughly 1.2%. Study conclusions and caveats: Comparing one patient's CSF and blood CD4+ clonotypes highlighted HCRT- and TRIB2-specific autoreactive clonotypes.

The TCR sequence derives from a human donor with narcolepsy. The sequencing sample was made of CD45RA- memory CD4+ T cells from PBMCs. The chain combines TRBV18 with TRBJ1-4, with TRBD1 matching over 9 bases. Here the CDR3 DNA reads TGTGCCAGCTCACCAAGGGGAGGACAGGGGACTAATGAAAAACTGTTTTTT. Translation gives CASSPRGGQGTNEKLFF.